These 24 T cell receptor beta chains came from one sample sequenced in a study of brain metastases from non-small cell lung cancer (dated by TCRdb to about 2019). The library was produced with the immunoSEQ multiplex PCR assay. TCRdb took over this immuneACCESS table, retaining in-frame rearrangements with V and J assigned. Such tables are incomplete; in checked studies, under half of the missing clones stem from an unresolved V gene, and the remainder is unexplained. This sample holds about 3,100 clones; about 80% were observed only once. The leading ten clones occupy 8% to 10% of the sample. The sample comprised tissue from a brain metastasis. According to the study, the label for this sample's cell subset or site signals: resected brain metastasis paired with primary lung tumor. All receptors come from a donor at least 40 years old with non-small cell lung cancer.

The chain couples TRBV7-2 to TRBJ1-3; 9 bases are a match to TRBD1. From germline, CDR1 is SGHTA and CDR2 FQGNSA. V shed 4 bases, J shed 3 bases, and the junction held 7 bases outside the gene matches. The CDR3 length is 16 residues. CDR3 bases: TGTGCCAGCAGCTCTCGACAGGGGGAAGGTGGAAACACCATATATTTT. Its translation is CASSSRQGEGGNTIYF. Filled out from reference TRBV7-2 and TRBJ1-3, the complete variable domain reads GAGVSQSPSNKVTEKGKDVELRCDPISGHTALYWYRQSLGQGLEFLIYFQGNSAPDKSGLPSDRFSAERTGGSVSTLTIQRTQQEDSAVYLCASSSRQGEGGNTIYFGEGSWLTVV.

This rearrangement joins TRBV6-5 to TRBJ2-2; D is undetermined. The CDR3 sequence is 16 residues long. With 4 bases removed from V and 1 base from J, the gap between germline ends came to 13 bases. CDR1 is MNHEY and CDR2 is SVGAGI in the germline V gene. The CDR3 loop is CASSSIGRRNTGELFF. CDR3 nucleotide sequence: TGTGCCAGCAGTTCGATTGGACGGAGGAACACCGGGGAGCTGTTTTTT.

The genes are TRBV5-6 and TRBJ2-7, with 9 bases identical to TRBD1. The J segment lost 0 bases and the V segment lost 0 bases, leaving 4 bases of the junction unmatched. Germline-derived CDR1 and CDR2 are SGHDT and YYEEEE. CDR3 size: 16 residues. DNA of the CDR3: TGTGCCAGCAGCTTGGGGGACAGGGAGAGCTCCTACGAGCAGTACTTC. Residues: CASSLGDRESSYEQYF.

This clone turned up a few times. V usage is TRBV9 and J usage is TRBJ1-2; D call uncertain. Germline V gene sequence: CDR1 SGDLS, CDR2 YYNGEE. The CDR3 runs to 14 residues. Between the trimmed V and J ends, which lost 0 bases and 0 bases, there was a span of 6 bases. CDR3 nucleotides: TGTGCCAGCAGCGTAGATATTGCTAACTATGGCTACACCTTC. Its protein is CASSVDIANYGYTF.

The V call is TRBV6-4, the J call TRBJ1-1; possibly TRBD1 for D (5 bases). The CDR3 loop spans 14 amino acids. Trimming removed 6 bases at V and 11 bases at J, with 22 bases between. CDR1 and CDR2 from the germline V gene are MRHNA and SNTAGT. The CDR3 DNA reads TGTGCCAGCAGCCCGGGAGGCTTGGGGGTTGGGGCTTTCTTT. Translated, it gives CASSPGGLGVGAFF.

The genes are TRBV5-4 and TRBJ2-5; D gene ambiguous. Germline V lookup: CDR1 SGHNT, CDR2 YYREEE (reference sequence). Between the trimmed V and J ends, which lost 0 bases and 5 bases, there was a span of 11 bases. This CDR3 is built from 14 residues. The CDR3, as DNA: TGTGCCAGCAGCTTGGAAGCATCCTCTGAGACCCAGTACTTC. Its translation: CASSLEASSETQYF.

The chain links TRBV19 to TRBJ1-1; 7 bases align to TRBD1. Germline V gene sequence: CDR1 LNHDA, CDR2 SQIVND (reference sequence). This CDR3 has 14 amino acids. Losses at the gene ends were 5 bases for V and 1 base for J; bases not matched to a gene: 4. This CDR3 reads CASSLRQGNTEAFF. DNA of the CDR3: TGTGCCAGTAGTTTACGACAGGGGAACACTGAAGCTTTCTTT.

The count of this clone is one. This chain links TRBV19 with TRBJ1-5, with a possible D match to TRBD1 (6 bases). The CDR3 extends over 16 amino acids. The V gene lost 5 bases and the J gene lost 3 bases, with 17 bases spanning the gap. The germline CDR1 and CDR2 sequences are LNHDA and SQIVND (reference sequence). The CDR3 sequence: CASSPEAGQTNQPQHF. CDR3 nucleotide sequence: TGTGCCAGTAGTCCAGAGGCCGGACAGACCAATCAGCCCCAGCATTTT. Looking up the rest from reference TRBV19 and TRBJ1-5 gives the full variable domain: DGGITQSPKYLFRKEGQNVTLSCEQNLNHDAMYWYRQDPGQGLRLIYYSQIVNDFQKGDIAEGYSVSREKKESFPLTVTSAQKNPTAFYLCASSPEAGQTNQPQHFGDGTRLSIL.

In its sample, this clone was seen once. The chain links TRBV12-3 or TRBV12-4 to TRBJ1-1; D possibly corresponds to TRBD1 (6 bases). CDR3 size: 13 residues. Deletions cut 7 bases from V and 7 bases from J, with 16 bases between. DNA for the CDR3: TGTGCCAGCAATTTGGGGGGACAAGTTGAAGCTTTCTTT. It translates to CASNLGGQVEAFF.

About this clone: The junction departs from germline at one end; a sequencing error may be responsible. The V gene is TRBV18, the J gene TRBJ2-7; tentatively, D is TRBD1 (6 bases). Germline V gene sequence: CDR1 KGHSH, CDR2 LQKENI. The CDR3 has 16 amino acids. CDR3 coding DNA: TGTGCCAGCTCACCACCGGGACACACGATTACCTACAAGCAGTACTTC. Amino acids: CASSPPGHTITYKQYF. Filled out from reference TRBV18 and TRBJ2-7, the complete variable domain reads NAGVMQNPRHLVRRRGQEARLRCSPMKGHSHVYWYRQLPEEGLKFMVYLQKENIIDESGMPKERFSAEFPKEGPSILRIQQVVRGDSAAYFCASSPPGHTITYKQYFGPGTRLTVT.

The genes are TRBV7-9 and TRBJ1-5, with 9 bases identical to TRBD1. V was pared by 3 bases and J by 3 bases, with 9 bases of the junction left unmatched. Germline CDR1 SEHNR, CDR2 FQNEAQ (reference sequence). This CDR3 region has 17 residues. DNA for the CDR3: TGTGCCAGCAGCTTTATCGACACAGGGGGCTCCAATCAGCCCCAGCATTTT. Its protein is CASSFIDTGGSNQPQHF.

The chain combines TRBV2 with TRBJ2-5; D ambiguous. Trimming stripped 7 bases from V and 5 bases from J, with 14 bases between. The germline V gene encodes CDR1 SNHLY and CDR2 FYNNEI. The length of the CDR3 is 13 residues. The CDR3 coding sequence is TGTGCCAGCAAATACGAAGTGGCGGAGACCCAGTACTTC. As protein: CASKYEVAETQYF.

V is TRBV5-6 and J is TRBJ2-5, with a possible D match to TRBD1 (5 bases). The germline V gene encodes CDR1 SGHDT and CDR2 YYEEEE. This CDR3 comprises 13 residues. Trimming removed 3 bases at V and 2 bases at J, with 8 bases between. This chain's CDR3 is CASSSRDQETQYF. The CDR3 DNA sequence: TGTGCCAGCAGCTCCAGGGATCAAGAGACCCAGTACTTC.

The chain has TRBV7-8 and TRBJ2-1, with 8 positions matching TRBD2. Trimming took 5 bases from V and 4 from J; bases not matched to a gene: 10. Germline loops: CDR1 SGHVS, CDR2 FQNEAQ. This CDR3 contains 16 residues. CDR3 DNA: TGTGCCAGCAGCCCTCCGGGGGGGAGAGGGTACAATGAGCAGTTCTTC. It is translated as CASSPPGGRGYNEQFF.

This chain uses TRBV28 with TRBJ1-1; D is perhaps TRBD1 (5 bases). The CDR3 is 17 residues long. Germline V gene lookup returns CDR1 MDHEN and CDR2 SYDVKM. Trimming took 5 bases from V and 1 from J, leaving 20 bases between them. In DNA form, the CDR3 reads TGTGCCAGCAGTCGGGAAACAGGAGATATATGGAACACTGAAGCTTTCTTT. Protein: CASSRETGDIWNTEAFF.

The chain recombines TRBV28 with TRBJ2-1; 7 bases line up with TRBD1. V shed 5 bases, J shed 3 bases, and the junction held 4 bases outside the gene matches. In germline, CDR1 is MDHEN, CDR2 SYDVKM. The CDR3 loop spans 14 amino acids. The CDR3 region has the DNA TGTGCCAGCAGTCCCGGACAGGACTACAATGAGCAGTTCTTC. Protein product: CASSPGQDYNEQFF. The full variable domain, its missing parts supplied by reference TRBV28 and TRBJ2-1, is DVKVTQSSRYLVKRTGEKVFLECVQDMDHENMFWYRQDPGLGLRLIYFSYDVKMKEKGDIPEGYSVSREKKERFSLILESASTNQTSMYLCASSPGQDYNEQFFGPGTRLTVL.

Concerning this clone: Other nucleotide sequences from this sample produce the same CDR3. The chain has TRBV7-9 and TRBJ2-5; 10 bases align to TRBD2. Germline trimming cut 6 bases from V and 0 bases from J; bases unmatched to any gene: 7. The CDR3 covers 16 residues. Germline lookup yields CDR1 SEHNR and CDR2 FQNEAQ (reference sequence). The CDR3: CASSSLLAGYQETQYF. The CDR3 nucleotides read TGTGCCAGCAGTTCGCTACTAGCGGGGTACCAAGAGACCCAGTACTTC. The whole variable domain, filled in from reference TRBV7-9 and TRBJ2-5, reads DTGVSQNPRHKITKRGQNVTFRCDPISEHNRLYWYRQTLGQGPEFLTYFQNEAQLEKSRLLSDRFSAERPKGSFSTLEIQRTEQGDSAMYLCASSSLLAGYQETQYFGPGTRLLVL.

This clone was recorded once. CDR3 nucleotide sequence: TGTGCCAGCAGCTTGAGGGCAGGGGGTCCTAATCAGCCCCAGCATTTT. Its translation: CASSLRAGGPNQPQHF. The rearrangement links TRBV5-5 to TRBJ1-5; 7 nucleotides agree with TRBD1. The trim removed 1 base at V and 4 bases at J, leaving 8 bases unmatched. The CDR3 spans 16 residues. Germline V gene data show CDR1 as SGHKS and CDR2 as YYEKEE (reference sequence).

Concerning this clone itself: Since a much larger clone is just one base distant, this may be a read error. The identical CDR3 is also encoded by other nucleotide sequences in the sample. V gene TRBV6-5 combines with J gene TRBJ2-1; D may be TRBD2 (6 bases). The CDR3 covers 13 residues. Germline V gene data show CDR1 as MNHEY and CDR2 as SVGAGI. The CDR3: CASLTSYSGEQFF. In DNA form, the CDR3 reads TGTGCTAGCTTGACTTCGTACAGCGGGGAGCAGTTCTTC.

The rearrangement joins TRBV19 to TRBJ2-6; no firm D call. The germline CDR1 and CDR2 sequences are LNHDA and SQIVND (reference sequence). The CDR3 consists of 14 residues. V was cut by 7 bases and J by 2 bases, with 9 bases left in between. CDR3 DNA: TGTGCCAGTATCCCCCAGGCTGGGGCCAACGTCCTGACTTTC. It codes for CASIPQAGANVLTF.

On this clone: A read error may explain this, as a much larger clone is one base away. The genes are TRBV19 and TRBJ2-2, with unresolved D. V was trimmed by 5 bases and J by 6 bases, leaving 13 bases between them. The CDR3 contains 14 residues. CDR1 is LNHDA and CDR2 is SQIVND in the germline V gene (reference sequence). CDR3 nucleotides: TGTGCCAGTAGTCCGATTAACTCTCCCGGGGAGCTGTTTTTT. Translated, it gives CASSPINSPGELFF.

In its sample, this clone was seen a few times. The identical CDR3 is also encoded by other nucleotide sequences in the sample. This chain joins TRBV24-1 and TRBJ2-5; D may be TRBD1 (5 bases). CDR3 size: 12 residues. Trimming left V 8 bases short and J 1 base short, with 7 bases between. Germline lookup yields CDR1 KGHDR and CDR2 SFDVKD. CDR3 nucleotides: TGTGCCACCAAGGGGTCCCAAGAGACCCAGTACTTC. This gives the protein CATKGSQETQYF.

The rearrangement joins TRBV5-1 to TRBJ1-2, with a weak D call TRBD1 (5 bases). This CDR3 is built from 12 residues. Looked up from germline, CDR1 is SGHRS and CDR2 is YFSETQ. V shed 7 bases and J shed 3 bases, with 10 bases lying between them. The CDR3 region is CASGGTDYGYTF. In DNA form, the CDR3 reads TGCGCCAGCGGCGGGACGGACTATGGCTACACCTTC.

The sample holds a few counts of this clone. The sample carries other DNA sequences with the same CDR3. CDR3 nucleotides: TGTGCCAGCAGGCCCCAGGTACTTAGCAATCAGCCCCAGCATTTT. This sequence encodes CASRPQVLSNQPQHF. This chain uses TRBV2 with TRBJ1-5; D is unresolved. The CDR3 loop spans 15 amino acids. Trimming stripped 6 bases from V and 0 bases from J, with 12 bases between. The germline V gene has CDR1 SNHLY and CDR2 FYNNEI.